A selection of T cell receptor beta chains follows, all from one sample in a study of blood T cell repertoires in COVID-19. The method was immunoSEQ multiplex PCR; TCRdb's version includes in-frame clones alone and lacks a portion of them. The table shows about 130,000 clones, with over 75% occurring only once. The sequencing sample was made of peripheral blood. All receptors derive from a woman aged 80 or over with acute or convalescent COVID-19. The CDR3 runs from the conserved cysteine through the conserved F or W. Clone sizes are given selectively: once, few, many, or a class where the clone is expanded.

V	size	J	CDR3
TRBV3-1/TRBV3-2	NA	TRBJ2-2	CASNAGTYGTGELFF
TRBV29-1	NA	TRBJ1-2	CSVELAGFYGYTF
TRBV18	NA	TRBJ2-7	CASSPSGRRGEQYF
TRBV7-9	NA	TRBJ1-3	CASSLAGGGRSGNTIYF
TRBV5-1	NA	TRBJ1-5	CASSPSPGQYQPQHF
TRBV11-3	NA	TRBJ1-1	CASSLGGGAEAFF
TRBV11-2	NA	TRBJ1-6	CASSLVGGRSPLHF
TRBV27	NA	TRBJ1-2	CASSKEWTGIIYGYTF
TRBV7-6	NA	TRBJ1-3	CASSLADRPPGNTIYF
TRBV5-6	NA	TRBJ2-5	CASTARGLQETQYF
TRBV28	NA	TRBJ1-5	CASSLRVSQPQHF
TRBV7-2	few	TRBJ2-5	CASSLTGLETQYF
TRBV2	NA	TRBJ1-4	CASTETGTGMEKLFF
TRBV10-1	NA	TRBJ2-3	CASTPGLGTDTQYF
TRBV6-5	NA	TRBJ2-7	CASKVLGAQEQYF
TRBV27	few	TRBJ1-2	CASSFQGGYGYTF
TRBV4-1	NA	TRBJ2-7	CASRRGGSAYEQYF
TRBV10-3	NA	TRBJ2-1	CAISNLTSYEQFF
TRBV7-2	NA	TRBJ1-1	CASSFDRGTEAFF
TRBV6-5	NA	TRBJ1-2	CASGQVPVYGYTF
TRBV3-1/TRBV3-2	NA	TRBJ1-6	CASSRTQGTNSPLHF
TRBV2	once	TRBJ2-7	CASRPGLALNEQYF
TRBV7-9	few	TRBJ2-7	CASSLGQSSMYF
TRBV7-2	NA	TRBJ1-5	CASSLVLLQPQHF
TRBV12-3/TRBV12-4	NA	TRBJ1-2	CASSSGRSDGYTF
TRBV19	NA	TRBJ2-1	CASSIQAGGLPTYNEQFF
TRBV9	NA	TRBJ1-1	CASNTHGVGGLTEAFF
TRBV9	NA	TRBJ1-1	CASSVGQMNTEAFF
TRBV7-2	NA	TRBJ2-1	CASSIVAVSYNEQFF
TRBV7-2	NA	TRBJ2-1	CASSLAGAPYNEQFF
TRBV10-3	NA	TRBJ1-2	CAAGQGYGYTF
TRBV15	NA	TRBJ1-1	CATSSTRHLTEAFF
TRBV4-2	once	TRBJ2-1	CASSQDWLAGYNEQFF
TRBV10-2	NA	TRBJ1-5	CASSGNRAGQPQHF
TRBV19	NA	TRBJ1-5	CASSGTGGVQPQHF
TRBV10-3	NA	TRBJ1-3	CAITTGTGSGNTIYF